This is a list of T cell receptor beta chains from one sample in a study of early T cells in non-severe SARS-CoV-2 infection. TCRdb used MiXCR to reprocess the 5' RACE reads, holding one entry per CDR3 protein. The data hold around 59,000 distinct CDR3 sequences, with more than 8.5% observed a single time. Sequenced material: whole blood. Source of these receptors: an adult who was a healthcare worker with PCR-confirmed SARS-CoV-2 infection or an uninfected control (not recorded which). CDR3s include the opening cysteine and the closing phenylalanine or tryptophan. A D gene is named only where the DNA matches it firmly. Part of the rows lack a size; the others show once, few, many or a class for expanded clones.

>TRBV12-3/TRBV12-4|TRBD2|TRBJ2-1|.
CASARLAAFNEQFF
TGTGCCAGCGCCAGACTAGCGGCTTTTAATGAGCAGTTCTTC
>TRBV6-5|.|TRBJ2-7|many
CASSFGQYYEQYF
TGTGCCAGCAGTTTTGGACAGTACTACGAGCAGTACTTC
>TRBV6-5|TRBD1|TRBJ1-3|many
CASSYKGQGLNTIYF
TGTGCCAGCAGTTACAAAGGACAGGGTCTAAACACCATATATTTT
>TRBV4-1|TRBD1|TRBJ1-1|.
CASSQEWTGGITEAFF
TGCGCCAGCAGCCAAGAGTGGACAGGGGGTATCACTGAAGCTTTCTTT
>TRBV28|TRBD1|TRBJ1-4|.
CATIDRGNEKLFF
TGTGCCACCATAGACAGGGGTAATGAAAAACTGTTTTTT
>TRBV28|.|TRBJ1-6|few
CASSTGPPANSPLHF
TGTGCCAGCAGTACCGGGCCCCCAGCCAATTCACCCCTCCACTTT
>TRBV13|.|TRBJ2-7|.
CASSSGNEQYF
TGTGCCAGCAGCTCGGGGAACGAGCAGTACTTC
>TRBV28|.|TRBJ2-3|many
CASTSRGGGTDTQYF
TGTGCCAGCACCTCACGTGGCGGGGGCACAGATACGCAGTATTTT
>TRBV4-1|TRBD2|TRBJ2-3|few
CASSQPTSGKRYTQYF
TGCGCCAGCAGCCAACCGACTAGCGGCAAGCGATATACGCAGTATTTT
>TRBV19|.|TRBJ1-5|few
CASSIANQPQHF
TGTGCCAGTAGTATAGCCAATCAGCCCCAGCATTTT
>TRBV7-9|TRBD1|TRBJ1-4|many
CASSLGGQINEKLFF
TGTGCCAGCAGCTTGGGGGGACAGATTAATGAAAAACTGTTTTTT
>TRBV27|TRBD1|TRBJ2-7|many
CASSGTGSLEQYF
TGTGCCAGCAGCGGGACAGGGAGTCTCGAGCAGTACTTC
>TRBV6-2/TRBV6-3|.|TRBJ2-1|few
CASSYLTGGGHEQFF
TGTGCCAGCAGTTACTTGACTGGGGGGGGGCATGAGCAGTTCTTC
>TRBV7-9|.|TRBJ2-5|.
CASSLSDLQETQYF
TGTGCCAGCAGCCTCTCGGACCTTCAAGAGACCCAGTACTTC
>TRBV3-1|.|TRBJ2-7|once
CASSHRGLGSYEQYF
TGTGCCAGCAGCCACAGAGGCCTCGGATCCTACGAGCAGTACTTC
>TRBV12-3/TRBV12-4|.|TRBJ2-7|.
CASSLRGKTSYEQYF
TGTGCCAGCAGTTTGAGAGGGAAGACCTCCTACGAGCAGTACTTC
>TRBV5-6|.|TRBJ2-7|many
CASSLEVGSYEQYF
TGTGCCAGCAGCTTGGAGGTCGGGAGCTACGAGCAGTACTTC
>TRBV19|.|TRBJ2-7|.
CASSSYRAYEQYF
TGTGCCAGTAGCAGCTACAGGGCCTACGAGCAGTACTTC
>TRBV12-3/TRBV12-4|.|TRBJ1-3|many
CASSTGGNTIYF
TGTGCCAGCAGCACTGGTGGAAACACCATATATTTT
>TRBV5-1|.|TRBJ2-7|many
CASSLAPGAVDYEQYF
TGCGCCAGCAGCTTGGCCCCGGGGGCCGTCGACTACGAGCAGTACTTC
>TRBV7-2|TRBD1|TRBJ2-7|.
CASSFDRESGQYF
TGTGCCAGCAGCTTCGACAGGGAGTCCGGGCAGTACTTC
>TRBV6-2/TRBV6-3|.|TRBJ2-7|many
CASRETTSYEQYF
TGTGCCAGCAGAGAGACTACGTCCTACGAGCAGTACTTC
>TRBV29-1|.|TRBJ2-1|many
CSAGDLEQFF
TGCAGCGCCGGCGACTTAGAGCAGTTCTTC
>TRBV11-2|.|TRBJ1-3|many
CASSRPRSGNTIYF
TGTGCCAGCAGCCGGCCCCGCTCTGGAAACACCATATATTTT
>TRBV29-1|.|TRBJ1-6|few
CSVGTDKNSPLHF
TGCAGCGTTGGGACGGATAAAAATTCACCCCTCCACTTT
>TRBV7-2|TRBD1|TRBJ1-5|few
CASSRWDSGRPQHF
TGTGCCAGCAGCAGATGGGACAGCGGGCGGCCCCAGCATTTT
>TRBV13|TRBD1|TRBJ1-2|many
CASSLGRDRGYGYTF
TGTGCCAGCAGCTTAGGCCGGGACAGGGGCTATGGCTACACCTTC
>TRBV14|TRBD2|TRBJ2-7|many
CASSQIPKIPKREGYEQYF
TGTGCCAGCAGCCAAATCCCCAAGATCCCCAAGCGGGAAGGGTACGAGCAGTACTTC
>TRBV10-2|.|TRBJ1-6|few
CASVGGSPLHF
TGCGCCAGCGTAGGGGGGTCACCCCTCCACTTT
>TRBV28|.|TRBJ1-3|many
CASSLPSGNTIYF
TGTGCCAGCAGTTTACCCTCTGGAAACACCATATATTTT
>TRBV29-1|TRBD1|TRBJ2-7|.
CSVGTGNGEQYF
TGCAGCGTCGGGACAGGGAATGGCGAGCAGTACTTC
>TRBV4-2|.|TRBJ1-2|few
CASSLDTLYGYTF
TGTGCCAGCAGTCTGGACACCCTCTATGGCTACACCTTC
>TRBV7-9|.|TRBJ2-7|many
CASSLVSGEQYF
TGTGCCAGCAGCTTGGTCTCGGGCGAGCAGTACTTC
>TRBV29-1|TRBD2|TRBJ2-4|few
CSVDSGREVPIQYF
TGCAGCGTTGATTCCGGGCGGGAGGTTCCCATTCAGTACTTC
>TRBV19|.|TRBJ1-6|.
CASNRNHGSSYNSPLHF
TGTGCCAGTAATAGGAACCATGGGAGCTCCTATAATTCACCCCTCCACTTT
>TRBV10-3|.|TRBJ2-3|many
CAISETAGPSTDTQYF
TGTGCCATCAGTGAGACCGCGGGACCTAGCACAGATACGCAGTATTTT
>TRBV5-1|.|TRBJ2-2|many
CASSLFATNTGELFF
TGCGCCAGCAGCTTGTTCGCGACGAACACCGGGGAGCTGTTTTTT
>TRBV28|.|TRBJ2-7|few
CASTKGGNSYEQYF
TGTGCCAGCACTAAAGGGGGAAACTCGTACGAGCAGTACTTC
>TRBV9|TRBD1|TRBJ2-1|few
CASSPLRGPMNEQFF
TGTGCCAGCAGCCCCCTCAGGGGGCCGATGAATGAGCAGTTCTTC
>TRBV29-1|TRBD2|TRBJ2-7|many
CSVRGLSGRTYEQYF
TGCAGCGTTCGGGGACTTAGCGGGAGAACCTACGAGCAGTACTTC
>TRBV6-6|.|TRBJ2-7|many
CASSGADSSYEQYF
TGTGCCAGCAGCGGGGCAGACAGCTCCTACGAGCAGTACTTC
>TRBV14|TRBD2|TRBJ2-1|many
CASSQGGLAGALGYNEQFF
TGTGCCAGCAGCCAAGGAGGACTAGCGGGAGCTTTGGGGTACAATGAGCAGTTCTTC
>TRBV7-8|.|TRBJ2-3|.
CASSLDAGTDTQYF
TGTGCCAGCAGCTTAGATGCGGGCACAGATACGCAGTATTTT
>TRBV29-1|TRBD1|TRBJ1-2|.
CSVGRTGNDGYTF
TGCAGCGTTGGAAGGACAGGGAACGATGGCTACACCTTC
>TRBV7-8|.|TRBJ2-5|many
CASSLVPGNRETQYF
TGTGCCAGCAGCTTAGTCCCAGGGAACAGGGAGACCCAGTACTTC
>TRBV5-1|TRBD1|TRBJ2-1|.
CASSAGTGGNERSF
TGCGCCAGCAGCGCCGGGACAGGCGGCAATGAGCGGTCCTTC
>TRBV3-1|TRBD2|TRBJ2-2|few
CASRTSGVTGELFF
TGTGCCAGTCGGACTAGCGGAGTCACCGGGGAGCTGTTTTTT
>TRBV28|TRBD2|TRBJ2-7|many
CASSGGASGRTYEQYF
TGTGCCAGCAGCGGGGGGGCTAGCGGGAGGACATACGAGCAGTACTTC
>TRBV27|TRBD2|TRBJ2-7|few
CASRPYSGSSYEQYF
TGTGCCAGCAGGCCTTACAGCGGGAGCTCCTACGAGCAGTACTTC
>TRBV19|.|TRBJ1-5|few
CASSIGANNQPQHF
TGTGCCAGTAGTATAGGGGCTAATAATCAGCCCCAGCATTTT
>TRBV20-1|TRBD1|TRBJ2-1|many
CSARNFRGSDEQFF
TGCAGTGCTAGAAACTTCAGGGGGAGCGATGAGCAGTTCTTC
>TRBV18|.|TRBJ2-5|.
CASSPWPWETQYF
TGTGCCAGCTCACCTTGGCCTTGGGAGACCCAGTACTTC
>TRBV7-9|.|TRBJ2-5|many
CASSLVGAGETQYF
TGTGCCAGCAGCTTAGTCGGGGCCGGGGAGACCCAGTACTTC
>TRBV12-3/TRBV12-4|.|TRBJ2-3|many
CASSLYGGYTDTQYF
TGTGCCAGCAGTTTATACGGAGGGTACACAGATACGCAGTATTTT
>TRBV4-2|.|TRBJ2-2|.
CASSQDGGAGELFF
TGTGCCAGCAGCCAAGATGGTGGGGCCGGGGAGCTGTTTTTT
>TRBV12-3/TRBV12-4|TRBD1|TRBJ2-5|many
CASSPRQGRGETQYF
TGTGCCAGCAGTCCTAGACAGGGGCGGGGAGAGACCCAGTACTTC
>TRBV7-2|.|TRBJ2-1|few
CASSFMGAYNEQFF
TGTGCCAGCAGCTTCATGGGAGCCTACAATGAGCAGTTCTTC
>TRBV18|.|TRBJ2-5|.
CASSPGVLQETQYF
TGTGCCAGCTCGCCGGGGGTACTGCAAGAGACCCAGTACTTC
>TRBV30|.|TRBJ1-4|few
CAWSKGVEKLFF
TGTGCCTGGAGTAAGGGGGTGGAAAAACTGTTTTTT